This TCR beta chain comes out of a study of blood T cell repertoires in COVID-19. Study as a whole: The United States, Italy and Spain provided the acute and convalescent COVID-19 samples. T cells, B-cell-depleted T cells, or PBMCs provided the cDNA or gDNA that served as material.

The authors' processing: Reference gene primer amplification in the assay estimated nucleated cell counts. Some clones are missing from TCRdb's copy, which holds only in-frame ones; the method was immunoSEQ multiplex PCR. V and J calls and clone size are those listed in that table; D and trimming were worked out from the DNA. Among about 270,000 clones listed, 81% were seen once. J gave up 8 bases and V 4 bases, and 6 bases lay outside the gene matches. The CDR3 has 15 residues. Germline CDR1 reads SGHNT; CDR2 reads YYREEE (reference sequence). V and J are TRBV5-4 and TRBJ1-6, with TRBD1 matching over 10 bases. The TCR originated in a woman aged 60 to 75 with active or convalescent COVID-19. Material for sequencing was peripheral blood. In DNA, the CDR3 is TGTGCCAGCAGCCCGGCCGGGACAGGGGATTCACCCCTCCACTTT. Protein sequence: CASSPAGTGDSPLHF.